This T cell receptor beta chain is drawn from a study of molecular identifiers for immune sequencing clone quantification. The study, taken as a whole, reports: Clones that had above 20 RNA copies took up over 99% of effector molecules but under 1% in naive cells.

TCRdb independently ran MiXCR on the PCR reads; one entry per CDR3 protein. The sample includes over 50,000 distinct CDR3 sequences, about a third of them seen just once. The germline V gene encodes CDR1 SSHAT and CDR2 FNYEAQ (reference sequence). CDR3 length equals 15 residues. This clonotype was seen repeatedly, ten times or more. Its matching antigen is unknown. Germline is not matched at one junction end, which may reflect a read error. The receptor was derived from a human donor in good health. Some libraries in this study had Jurkat cell RNA spiked in. Sequencing was carried out using naive CD8+ T cells from blood, with Jurkat cell RNA spiked in. Subset indicated: FACS-sorted CD8+CD4-CCR7+CD45RA+ naive T cells. The V and J genes are TRBV7-7 and TRBJ1-1, with 7 bases fitting TRBD1. CDR3 DNA sequence: TGTGCTAGCAGCTCACTGACAGGGATGAACACTGAAGCTTTCTTT. Residues: CASSSLTGMNTEAFF.